These 14 T cell receptor beta chains were sequenced from one sample in a study of blood T cell repertoires in COVID-19. Produced via immunoSEQ multiplex PCR; TCRdb's table is partial and in-frame only. The sample carries 250,000 to 400,000 clones, roughly 88% recorded once. The specimen sequenced was peripheral blood. The receptor set was obtained from a woman aged 25 to 39 with COVID-19, enrolled during active disease.

The chain uses TRBV7-6 and TRBJ1-1; D is unresolved. V dropped 2 bases and J dropped 0 bases, with 10 bases sitting between them. Germline lookup yields CDR1 SGHVS and CDR2 FNYEAQ. CDR3 length equals 15 residues. The CDR3 coding sequence is TGTGCCAGCAGCTTATTCCAGAACATGAACACTGAAGCTTTCTTT. Translation gives CASSLFQNMNTEAFF.

The chain combines TRBV12-5 with TRBJ1-1; tentative D call: TRBD1 (5 bases). CDR3 length: 15 amino acids. CDR1 is LGHNT, CDR2 FRNRAP, per germline. V was clipped by 5 bases and J by 5 bases, with 18 bases between them. The CDR3 DNA is TGTGCTAGTGGTGCCGGGACTTGGGGAGAAACTGAAGCTTTCTTT. The encoded protein is CASGAGTWGETEAFF.

V is TRBV11-2 and J is TRBJ1-1; unclear D gene. Germline values: CDR1 SGHAT, CDR2 FQNNGV. The CDR3 extends over 16 amino acids. Trimming took 4 bases from V and 0 from J, leaving 15 bases between them. The CDR3 DNA sequence: TGTGCCAGCAGCTCATCCAGACTGTTAATGAACACTGAAGCTTTCTTT. Its protein product is CASSSSRLLMNTEAFF. Filled out from reference TRBV11-2 and TRBJ1-1, the complete variable domain reads EAGVAQSPRYKIIEKRQSVAFWCNPISGHATLYWYQQILGQGPKLLIQFQNNGVVDDSQLPKDRFSAERLKGVDSTLKIQPAKLEDSAVYLCASSSSRLLMNTEAFFGQGTRLTVV.

The chain couples TRBV6-5 to TRBJ1-5; no clear D. CDR3 length equals 13 residues. Germline assignment: CDR1 MNHEY and CDR2 SVGAGI. V gave up 5 bases and J gave up 6 bases, with 11 bases separating them. For the CDR3, the DNA is TGTGCCAGCAGTCTCTTAACTGGTCAGCCCCAGCATTTT. It is translated as CASSLLTGQPQHF.

With regard to this clone: At one boundary the junction diverges from the germline segment, which might be a read error. The rearrangement joins TRBV2 to TRBJ2-2, with D perhaps TRBD1 (5 bases). Germline V lookup: CDR1 SNHLY, CDR2 FYNNEI. There are 16 residues in the CDR3. The CDR3 DNA follows: TGTGCCAGCAGTGATATAAGGGCAGGGAACATCGGGGAGCTGTTTTTT. Protein: CASSDIRAGNIGELFF.

The chain has TRBV7-2 and TRBJ2-3; weak D call: TRBD2 (5 bases). The germline CDR1 and CDR2 sequences are SGHTA and FQGNSA. Trimming stripped 2 bases from V and 6 bases from J, with 12 bases between. This CDR3 is 14 amino acids long. CDR3 in amino acids: CASSLLSEVDTQYF. CDR3 nucleotide sequence: TGTGCCAGCAGCTTACTGTCGGAGGTGGATACGCAGTATTTT. Using reference TRBV7-2 and TRBJ2-3 for the parts outside the CDR3, the full variable domain is GAGVSQSPSNKVTEKGKDVELRCDPISGHTALYWYRQSLGQGLEFLIYFQGNSAPDKSGLPSDRFSAERTGGSVSTLTIQRTQQEDSAVYLCASSLLSEVDTQYFGPGTRLTVL.

The rearrangement links TRBV14 to TRBJ1-2; D unclear. The CDR3 consists of 15 residues. Germline V gene sequence: CDR1 SGHDN, CDR2 FVKESK. V was trimmed by 0 bases and J by 6 bases, leaving 14 bases between them. The CDR3 nucleotides are TGTGCCAGCAGCCAAGATCTCCAGGCCAGGAATGGCTACACCTTC. Amino acid sequence: CASSQDLQARNGYTF.

CDR3 in DNA: TGTGCCAGCAGCTTGACAGGGGGGGAGACAACTAATGAAAAACTGTTTTTT. It encodes CASSLTGGETTNEKLFF. The V call is TRBV7-9, the J call TRBJ1-4; 9 bases are a match to TRBD1. Germline V CDR1 and CDR2: SEHNR, FQNEAQ (reference sequence). Trimming cost V 3 bases and J 0 bases; bases outside gene matches: 5. This CDR3 has 17 amino acids.

V is TRBV20-1 and J is TRBJ2-3; 14 nucleotides align to TRBD2. CDR1 and CDR2 from the germline V gene are DFQATT and SNEGSKA (reference sequence). J gave up 4 bases and V 3 bases, and 6 bases lay outside the gene matches. The CDR3 has 16 amino acids. CDR3 bases: TGCAGTGCTAGTTTGGGACTAGCGGGAGTAGCAGATACGCAGTATTTT. The encoded protein is CSASLGLAGVADTQYF.

The chain uses TRBV6-4 and TRBJ2-1, with D tentatively TRBD1 (6 bases). V lost 2 bases and J lost 9, with 20 bases in between. The CDR3 loop spans 16 amino acids. CDR1 is MRHNA, CDR2 SNTAGT, per germline. CDR3 region: CASSDVFGQRFAEQFF. DNA for the CDR3: TGTGCCAGCAGTGACGTTTTCGGACAGCGGTTCGCTGAGCAGTTCTTC.

The chain couples TRBV19 to TRBJ1-1, with 7 bases that match TRBD1. The CDR3 has 15 amino acids. Germline CDR1 LNHDA, CDR2 SQIVND (reference sequence). The V gene end was trimmed by 5 bases and the J gene end by 3 bases; junction bases not matched to a gene: 9. In DNA form, the CDR3 reads TGTGCCAGTAGTTTCCTACAGGGGAGAGACACTGAAGCTTTCTTT. Protein sequence: CASSFLQGRDTEAFF.

This clone occurred once. The chain uses TRBV5-1 and TRBJ1-1, with D maybe TRBD1 (5 bases). The germline gives CDR1 SGHRS, CDR2 YFSETQ. This CDR3 comprises 13 residues. Trimming stripped 1 base from V and 3 bases from J, with 7 bases between. CDR3 protein: CASSLIGDTEAFF. CDR3 bases: TGCGCCAGCAGCTTGATAGGGGACACTGAAGCTTTCTTT.

V is TRBV6-2 or TRBV6-3 and J is TRBJ1-1; 8 bases are shared with TRBD1. The germline V gene encodes CDR1 MNHEY and CDR2 SVGEGT. The CDR3 spans 14 residues. J gave up 6 bases and V 1 base, and 4 bases lay outside the gene matches. CDR3 in amino acids: CASSYYGQGSEAFF. CDR3 DNA: TGTGCCAGCAGTTACTACGGACAGGGATCTGAAGCTTTCTTT.

The genes are TRBV25-1 and TRBJ2-5; possibly TRBD2 for D (7 bases). The CDR3 is made up of 15 amino acids. Germline values: CDR1 MGHDK, CDR2 SYGVNS. V was clipped by 0 bases and J by 4 bases, with 12 bases between them. Here the CDR3 DNA reads TGTGCCAGCAGTGAATATGGGGGGGCAGGAGAGACCCAGTACTTC. This encodes CASSEYGGAGETQYF. The whole variable domain, filled in from reference TRBV25-1 and TRBJ2-5, reads EADIYQTPRYLVIGTGKKITLECSQTMGHDKMYWYQQDPGMELHLIHYSYGVNSTEKGDLSSESTVSRIRTEHFPLTLESARPSHTSQYLCASSEYGGAGETQYFGPGTRLLVL.